This TCR beta chain was sequenced for a study of radiotherapy plus CTLA-4 blockade in lung cancer (dated by TCRdb to about 2018). The study in broad terms: Objective responses occurred in 15% to 20% of enrolled patients, and 31% achieved disease control.

Library construction relied on the immunoSEQ multiplex PCR assay. The source is immuneACCESS, and TCRdb retained only in-frame sequences with V and J called. Part of the clones is not carried over; for the studies checked, unresolved V genes explain less than half of this, and the remainder is unexplained. Recorded for this sample are roughly 24,000 clones; roughly three quarters of them occurred a single time. The ten top clones hold roughly 24% of the sample. Focal radiation therapy combined with CTLA-4 blockade (ipilimumab) was tested in patients with chemo-refractory metastatic non-small-cell lung cancer. Summary of the overall study and its limitations: Increased serum interferon-beta after radiation, together with early dynamic changes in blood T cell clones, were reported to be the strongest predictors of response. After treatment with radiotherapy and ipilimumab, TCR clones that originated in tumors expanded in peripheral blood.

Trimming takes 5 bases from V and 4 bases from J, and the germline ends sit 14 bases apart. From the cysteine up to the phenylalanine, the CDR3 has a length of 14 residues. CDR3 DNA only is kept here, 42 bases in frame from base 1. CDR1 and CDR2 (GTSNPN, SVGIG) derive from the germline V gene (reference sequence). With regard to this clone: Its antigen is still unknown. No base-level quality is on record; no much larger clone is a single base apart.

The specimen was peripheral blood, collected from a patient treated with radiotherapy plus ipilimumab. The sequence derives from a human donor with non-small cell lung cancer that progressed on radiotherapy plus ipilimumab. The chain uses TRBV30 and TRBJ2-2; the D call is tentative, TRBD1 or TRBD2, as each matches 5 bases. The CDR3 region has the sequence CAWEGRPSTGELFF. DNA sequence: TGTGCCTGGGAGGGACGGCCGAGCACCGGGGAGCTGTTTTTT. Joined to the reference TRBV30 and TRBJ2-2 proteins, this CDR3 gives the full variable domain: SQTIHQWPATLVQPVGSPLSLECTVEGTSNPNLYWYRQAAGRGLQLLFYSVGIGQISSEVPQNLSASRPQDRQFILSSKKLLLSDSGFYLCAWEGRPSTGELFFGEGSRLTVL.